The source of this TCR beta chain is a study of T cell repertoires in cytomegalovirus infection. TCRdb called the reads again in MiXCR, with one record for every CDR3 protein. The table lists 650,000 to 850,000 distinct CDR3 sequences, under 35% of them singletons. The germline gives CDR1 SEHNR, CDR2 FQNEAQ (reference sequence). V was pared by 5 bases and J by 0 bases, with 14 bases between. CDR3 length equals 16 residues. This clonotype was found a few times. The antigen remains unidentified. This specimen consisted of cultured CD8+ T cells from PBMCs, obtained from culture after CMV antigen stimulation. The chain is built from TRBV7-9 and TRBJ1-3; D is perhaps TRBD1 (5 bases). This receptor was taken from a human donor in good health (CMV status not recorded). Some clones in this sample may be carry-over from other donors' samples. CDR3 coding DNA: TGTGCCAGCAGCCACCCTCGCAGGGCCTCTGGAAACACCATATATTTT. Translating it yields CASSHPRRASGNTIYF.